This record covers a single T cell receptor beta chain. Antigen: not known. Described treatment: oral pan-JAK inhibitor, 5-10 mg twice daily. It was from alopecia areata patients that lesional scalp punch biopsies and peripheral blood were collected. PBMCs provided sorted CD4+ and CD8+ T cells. These data come from a study of CD8+ T cells in alopecia areata. General study points: As there was one nonresponder, how baseline CD8+ expansion relates to response remains uncertain.

Extracted from the samples, RNA was reverse transcribed into cDNA to serve as the sequencing template. Repertoires were generated with immunoSEQ multiplex PCR, while TCRdb's copy carries only in-frame clones and drops some. The table shows some 98,000 clones, with 50% to 75% occurring only once. The sequencing here drew on CD8+ T cells sorted from blood, taken at week 4, from a patient treated with tofacitinib. This TCR was recovered from a human donor with alopecia areata.

The CDR3 region is CASNEAGEETQYF. Here the CDR3 DNA reads TGTGCCAGCAACGAGGCAGGGGAAGAGACCCAGTACTTC. The V and J genes are TRBV27 and TRBJ2-5; a weak D match, TRBD1 (6 bases). Looked up from germline, CDR1 is MNHEY and CDR2 is SMNVEV (reference sequence). Trimming stripped 7 bases from V and 3 bases from J, with 12 bases between. This CDR3 is 13 amino acids long.